A selection of T cell receptor beta chains follows, all from one sample in a study of cytomegalovirus exposure and HLA in healthy donors. Generated by immunoSEQ multiplex PCR, the TCRdb table keeps only in-frame clones and is missing some. The data hold 250,000 to 350,000 clones, with roughly 89% observed a single time. Source material: PBMCs. These TCRs come from a young woman in good health and CMV-seronegative. CDR3s leave out the opening cysteine and the closing phenylalanine or tryptophan.

J | V | CDR3
TRBJ1-2 | TRBV15 | ATSRGGENYGYT
TRBJ2-7 | TRBV11-2 | ASRPGTGSHEQY
TRBJ2-2 | TRBV19 | ASSPLAGYTGELF
TRBJ2-6 | TRBV4-3 | ASSQDEGRWAGANVLT
TRBJ2-5 | TRBV2 | ASSSGEEETQY
TRBJ1-1 | TRBV2 | ASSEALKTGNTEAF
TRBJ2-1 | TRBV7-9 | ASSLDGTGLTEQF
TRBJ2-7 | TRBV11-2 | ASSLVGYEQY
TRBJ2-7 | TRBV5-8 | ASSFRERQQY
TRBJ2-4 | TRBV2 | ASSIGLAGINIQY
TRBJ2-1 | TRBV7-6 | ASSLAGRGQPYNEQF
TRBJ1-1 | TRBV29-1 | SAGGRFTEAF
TRBJ2-4 | TRBV4-3 | ASSQEIIAGPNALAKNIQY
TRBJ1-2 | TRBV5-6 | ASSLPQTGNGYT
TRBJ1-1 | TRBV2 | ASTGTGDSNTEAF
TRBJ2-3 | TRBV20-1 | SARDPGLDF
TRBJ2-1 | TRBV5-1 | ASSLVTSGFGEQF
TRBJ2-7 | TRBV28 | ASSLYGTGDYEQY
TRBJ2-3 | TRBV10-3 | AIRLAGFTDTQY
TRBJ2-1 | TRBV28 | ASIGQYNEQF
TRBJ2-7 | TRBV4-3 | ASSHRRDRGLIYEQY
TRBJ1-2 | TRBV5-4 | ASSLEWEGYGYT
TRBJ2-2 | TRBV28 | AVRDTNTGELF
TRBJ1-1 | TRBV29-1 | SVRQLMNTEAF
TRBJ2-7 | TRBV28 | ASRVGRAYEQY
TRBJ1-2 | TRBV10-3 | AISDRDTDYGYT
TRBJ1-4 | TRBV28 | ASSLSATNEKLF
TRBJ2-7 | TRBV29-1 | SVSGLAGDISYEQY
TRBJ2-2 | TRBV7-9 | ASSLNPGQVAGELF
TRBJ1-2 | TRBV7-8 | ASSLESGRVRNYGYT
TRBJ2-7 | TRBV28 | ASLLTGGNYEQY
TRBJ2-2 | TRBV6-1 | ASKGLAGYTGELF
TRBJ2-7 | TRBV10-3 | AIKGERDSGEQY
TRBJ2-2 | TRBV27 | ASSRRVRETGELF
TRBJ1-4 | TRBV28 | ASSLEGTREKLF
TRBJ2-7 | TRBV5-1 | ASSMGLAGGSYEQY
TRBJ1-5 | TRBV5-1 | ASSPGQRDNQPQH
TRBJ2-1 | TRBV5-4 | ASSFGNSEQF
TRBJ2-3 | TRBV5-1 | ASSLIPSGSTDTQY